The next 29 T cell receptor beta chains were all read from a single sample in a study of T cells in Graves' hyperthyroidism and ophthalmopathy. RNA transcripts served as the template for amplifying TCR beta CDR3 regions. HTBI primers were employed in a first-round RT-PCR of the TCR CDR3. One entry per CDR3 protein results from TCRdb running MiXCR on the multiplex PCR reads. Here the sample spans about 560,000 distinct CDR3 sequences, around 15% being singletons. Sequenced: blood. The origin of the receptors is a woman aged 18-30 years with Graves' hyperthyroidism.

This clonotype was recorded at least ten times. V is TRBV24-1 and J is TRBJ2-5; D uncertain. Trimming cost V 5 bases and J 4 bases, with 16 bases left between them. The CDR3 sequence is 15 residues long. From germline, CDR1 is KGHDR and CDR2 SFDVKD. CDR3 coding DNA: TGTGCCACCAGTGTGGGTGGGCCGGCGTCAGAGACCCAGTACTTC. Protein sequence: CATSVGGPASETQYF.

The V call is TRBV20-1, the J call TRBJ2-5; TRBD2 matches at 9 bases. Trimming cost V 2 bases and J 5 bases; bases outside gene matches: 6. The CDR3 has 14 amino acids. The germline V gene encodes CDR1 DFQATT and CDR2 SNEGSKA (reference sequence). The CDR3: CSARPSGAGETQYF. CDR3 nucleotides: TGCAGTGCTAGACCTAGCGGGGCCGGGGAGACCCAGTACTTC.

V and J are TRBV29-1 and TRBJ2-7; TRBD2 might be the D (5 bases). Germline assignment: CDR1 SQVTM and CDR2 ANQGSEA. The CDR3 contains 12 residues. The V end was cut by 0 bases, the J end by 6 bases, with 9 bases between. Here the CDR3 reads CSVEDRTAEQYF. The CDR3 DNA is TGCAGCGTTGAAGATCGGACTGCCGAGCAGTACTTC.

The rearrangement links TRBV20-1 to TRBJ2-1; TRBD1 or TRBD2 may be the D gene (5 bases each). CDR1 and CDR2 (germline): DFQATT, SNEGSKA (reference sequence). V lost 3 bases to trimming and J lost 6 bases, with 15 bases between them. The CDR3 consists of 14 residues. In DNA, the CDR3 is TGCAGTGCTAGTGGGGGACCCTCCAGCAATGAGCAGTTCTTC. Amino acid sequence: CSASGGPSSNEQFF.

The CDR3 DNA is TGTGCCAGTAGTATTTGGTCCGGGACAGGGGTCGGGAGCAATCAGCCCCAGCATTTT. It codes for CASSIWSGTGVGSNQPQHF. The chain couples TRBV19 to TRBJ1-5, with 10 positions matching TRBD1. The V gene end was trimmed by 3 bases and the J gene end by 1 base; junction bases not matched to a gene: 12. Germline V CDR1 and CDR2: LNHDA, SQIVND (reference sequence). This CDR3 region has 19 residues.

CDR3 coding DNA: TGTGCCACCTCCGGGACAGTCTTCTACGAGCAGTACTTC. Protein: CATSGTVFYEQYF. The chain has TRBV19 and TRBJ2-7; 7 bases are shared with TRBD1. Germline CDR1 reads LNHDA; CDR2 reads SQIVND (reference sequence). CDR3 size: 13 residues. V was pared by 10 bases and J by 3 bases, with 9 bases of the junction left unmatched. The variable domain in full, with the rest retrieved from reference TRBV19 and TRBJ2-7, is DGGITQSPKYLFRKEGQNVTLSCEQNLNHDAMYWYRQDPGQGLRLIYYSQIVNDFQKGDIAEGYSVSREKKESFPLTVTSAQKNPTAFYLCATSGTVFYEQYFGPGTRLTVT.

Ten or more counts support this clonotype. This rearrangement joins TRBV20-1 to TRBJ2-1; D is possibly TRBD1 or TRBD2 (5 bases each). CDR3 length: 12 amino acids. Germline values: CDR1 DFQATT, CDR2 SNEGSKA (reference sequence). Trimming removed 6 bases from V and 6 bases from J, with 12 bases in between. In nucleotides, the CDR3 is TGCAGTGCAGTTGGGACCAGCAATGAGCAGTTCTTC. Its translation is CSAVGTSNEQFF.

This clonotype was seen only a few times. The rearrangement uses TRBV5-1 and TRBJ2-3, with D possibly matching TRBD1 (5 bases). The CDR3 totals 14 residues. Germline V CDR1 and CDR2: SGHRS, YFSETQ. V was pared by 5 bases and J by 4 bases, with 14 bases between. CDR3 protein: CASSLTQGPDTQYF. The CDR3 bases are TGCGCCAGCAGTCTGACCCAGGGCCCAGATACGCAGTATTTT. Together with reference TRBV5-1 and TRBJ2-3, the CDR3 gives the full variable domain: KAGVTQTPRYLIKTRGQQVTLSCSPISGHRSVSWYQQTPGQGLQFLFEYFSETQRNKGNFPGRFSGRQFSNSRSEMNVSTLELGDSALYLCASSLTQGPDTQYFGPGTRLTVL.

The J gene is TRBJ1-4, the V gene TRBV19; unclear D gene. The CDR3 covers 15 residues. V shed 1 base and J shed 0 bases, with 6 bases lying between them. Germline V gives CDR1 LNHDA, CDR2 SQIVND (reference sequence). As DNA, the CDR3 is TGTGCCAGTAGTATAGGCGGAGCAACTAATGAAAAACTGTTTTTT. Translating it yields CASSIGGATNEKLFF.

V and J are TRBV19 and TRBJ2-7, with TRBD2 matching over 7 bases. Unmatched junction bases numbered 10, after V lost 9 bases and J lost 5 bases. The CDR3 is made up of 13 amino acids. The V gene's germline CDR1 is LNHDA and CDR2 SQIVND (reference sequence). The CDR3 region is CASRAGPVDEQYF. The CDR3 coding sequence is TGTGCCAGCCGAGCGGGACCGGTGGACGAGCAGTACTTC.

This clonotype was counted many times. The chain uses TRBV6-2 or TRBV6-3 and TRBJ2-2; the match to TRBD2 covers 7 bases. The V and J ends lost 0 bases and 6 bases, in that order; junction bases with no gene match: 10. The germline gives CDR1 MNHEY, CDR2 SVGEGT. There are 17 residues in the CDR3. The DNA of the CDR3 is TGTGCCAGCAGTTACTCGAAACTAGCGATAAAGGCCGGGGAGCTGTTTTTT. This translates into CASSYSKLAIKAGELFF.

This clonotype was found a few times. The genes are TRBV2 and TRBJ1-6; 7 nucleotides align to TRBD1. Germline CDR1 reads SNHLY; CDR2 reads FYNNEI. V lost 10 bases, J lost 7 bases, and 7 bases stayed unmatched. The CDR3 covers 13 residues. The CDR3 is CAKRQGGNSPLHF. CDR3 in DNA: TGTGCCAAGAGACAGGGAGGCAATTCACCCCTCCACTTT.

This clonotype appeared many times. J is TRBJ2-5 and V is TRBV12-3 or TRBV12-4; 9 bases are shared with TRBD2. The V and J ends lost 3 bases and 5 bases, in that order; junction bases with no gene match: 4. The CDR3 has 14 residues. DNA of the CDR3: TGTGCCAGCAGTTTTGGCGGGAGGGCGGAGACCCAGTACTTC. This codes for CASSFGGRAETQYF.

This clonotype has a count of ten or more. V and J are TRBV28 and TRBJ2-2; D not resolved. The CDR3 spans 13 residues. Trimming left V 5 bases short and J 4 bases short, with 8 bases between. Per germline, CDR1 MDHEN and CDR2 SYDVKM. CDR3 sequence reads: CASSPYSTGELFF. The CDR3 DNA follows: TGTGCCAGCAGTCCCTACAGCACCGGGGAGCTGTTTTTT.

This chain links TRBV6-1 with TRBJ1-1; D remains ambiguous. This CDR3 region has 15 residues. The germline CDR1 and CDR2 sequences are MNHNS and SASEGT. The V gene lost 2 bases and the J gene lost 5 bases, with 15 bases spanning the gap. The CDR3 is CASSEWIGSGTEAFF. CDR3 nucleotides: TGTGCCAGCAGTGAATGGATTGGGTCGGGGACTGAAGCTTTCTTT.

This clonotype appeared a few times. Being one base from a much bigger clone, this may be a read error. J is TRBJ2-5 and V is TRBV20-1; 7 positions match TRBD2. This CDR3 contains 13 residues. Germline loops: CDR1 DFQATT, CDR2 SNEGSKA (reference sequence). V shed 7 bases and J 1 base; nucleotides not matched to a gene: 6. CDR3 sequence: CSVPLAAQETQYF. CDR3 sequence (DNA): TGCAGTGTCCCTCTAGCGGCCCAAGAGACCCAGTACTTC.

The sample holds many counts of this clonotype. This chain links TRBV11-1 with TRBJ2-1; the D gene could be TRBD1 or TRBD2 (6 bases each). Looked up from germline, CDR1 is SGHAT and CDR2 is FQDESV (reference sequence). There are 15 residues in the CDR3. V shed 4 bases and J shed 3 bases, with 13 bases lying between them. The CDR3: CASSSLGGGYNEQFF. In DNA, the CDR3 is TGTGCCAGCAGCTCTCTCGGGGGCGGCTACAATGAGCAGTTCTTC.

Only a few counts were recorded for this clonotype. The chain joins TRBV18 to TRBJ1-4; TRBD1 matches at 7 bases. CDR1 KGHSH and CDR2 LQKENI come from the germline V gene. The CDR3 is made up of 16 amino acids. Unmatched junction bases numbered 13, after V lost 4 bases and J lost 8 bases. CDR3 residues: CASSRKLYRDSEKLFF. For the CDR3, the DNA is TGTGCCAGCTCACGCAAGTTATACCGGGACAGCGAAAAACTGTTTTTT.

CDR3 residues: CASRPTSGRRGGELFF. The CDR3 coding sequence is TGTGCCAGCAGACCGACTAGCGGGAGAAGAGGCGGGGAGCTGTTTTTT. The genes are TRBV28 and TRBJ2-2; 12 bases are shared with TRBD2. Germline V gene sequence: CDR1 MDHEN, CDR2 SYDVKM. Germline trimming cut 6 bases from V and 7 bases from J; bases unmatched to any gene: 9. The CDR3 sequence is 16 residues long.

This clonotype was seen a few times. V and J are TRBV5-1 and TRBJ2-5; 8 bases fit TRBD2. Germline values: CDR1 SGHRS, CDR2 YFSETQ. J was trimmed by 2 bases and V by 8 bases; bases with no gene match: 11. This CDR3 comprises 15 residues. The CDR3 region has the DNA TGCGCCAGGAGGCGGACGGGAGGGCGGCAAGAGACCCAGTACTTC. It translates to CARRRTGGRQETQYF.

This clonotype has a count of ten or more. The rearrangement joins TRBV20-1 to TRBJ1-1, with D perhaps TRBD1 (6 bases). In germline, CDR1 is DFQATT, CDR2 SNEGSKA (reference sequence). The CDR3 has 16 residues. V shed 1 base and J shed 0 bases, with 15 bases lying between them. The CDR3 DNA reads TGCAGTGCTAGAGGATCCCCACAGGGTATGAACACTGAAGCTTTCTTT. As protein: CSARGSPQGMNTEAFF.

This clonotype has more than one count but fewer than ten. The V call is TRBV6-2 or TRBV6-3, the J call TRBJ1-5; D gene unclear. Trimming stripped 2 bases from V and 0 bases from J, with 8 bases between. This CDR3 is built from 15 residues. Germline V gene lookup returns CDR1 MNHEY and CDR2 SVGEGT. The CDR3 sequence: CASSYNVNSNQPQHF. CDR3 in DNA: TGTGCCAGCAGTTACAATGTGAATAGCAATCAGCCCCAGCATTTT.

The V call is TRBV7-9, the J call TRBJ2-5, with D perhaps matching TRBD2 (6 bases). The germline gives CDR1 SEHNR, CDR2 FQNEAQ (reference sequence). This CDR3 contains 13 residues. V was trimmed by 5 bases and J by 2 bases, leaving 9 bases between them. The CDR3, as DNA: TGTGCCAGCAGCAATGGGGGGCAAGAGACCCAGTACTTC. As protein: CASSNGGQETQYF. The complete variable domain, with remaining parts taken from reference TRBV7-9 and TRBJ2-5, reads DTGVSQNPRHKITKRGQNVTFRCDPISEHNRLYWYRQTLGQGPEFLTYFQNEAQLEKSRLLSDRFSAERPKGSFSTLEIQRTEQGDSAMYLCASSNGGQETQYFGPGTRLLVL.

This clonotype was seen a handful of times. V gene TRBV29-1 combines with J gene TRBJ2-4; D gene uncertain. Germline CDR1 is SQVTM and CDR2 is ANQGSEA. The ends were cut back, 2 bases at V and 1 base at J, with 6 bases in the middle. CDR3 length equals 13 residues. The CDR3, as DNA: TGCAGCGTTGAATCTGGGGCCAAAAACATTCAGTACTTC. This encodes CSVESGAKNIQYF.

This clonotype came up a few times. J is TRBJ2-7 and V is TRBV5-8, with D unclear. The CDR3 consists of 12 residues. CDR1 is SGHTS, CDR2 YDEGEE, per germline. Between the trimmed V and J ends, which lost 5 bases and 2 bases, there was a span of 8 bases. The CDR3 sequence is CASRGLAYEQYF. The CDR3 region has the DNA TGTGCCAGCAGAGGGTTAGCCTACGAGCAGTACTTC.

This clonotype has ten or more counts. The rearrangement links TRBV28 to TRBJ2-7, with TRBD1 matching 10 bases. The J segment lost 0 bases and the V segment lost 6 bases, leaving 5 bases of the junction unmatched. CDR3 length: 15 residues. Germline V CDR1 and CDR2: MDHEN, SYDVKM. In DNA, the CDR3 is TGTGCCAGCAGGCTCCGGGACAGGGGCTCCTACGAGCAGTACTTC. It is translated as CASRLRDRGSYEQYF.

This clonotype was seen many times. The chain links TRBV12-3 or TRBV12-4 to TRBJ2-7; D may correspond to TRBD1 or TRBD2 (5 bases each). V gave up 6 bases and J gave up 4 bases, with 19 bases separating them. This CDR3 spans 15 amino acids. In DNA form, the CDR3 reads TGTGCCAGCAGCACTTTGATAGGGGCGGGTTACGAGCAGTACTTC. Protein sequence: CASSTLIGAGYEQYF.

This clonotype was detected many times. V usage is TRBV3-1 and J usage is TRBJ2-1; D unresolved. The CDR3 runs 12 residues. Germline V CDR1 and CDR2: LGHDT, YNNKEL (reference sequence). With 4 bases removed from V and 7 bases from J, the gap between germline ends came to 8 bases. CDR3 protein: CASSPRSNEQFF. The CDR3 DNA reads TGTGCCAGCAGCCCCCGGTCAAATGAGCAGTTCTTC.

The sample holds a few counts of this clonotype. The V and J genes are TRBV29-1 and TRBJ2-1; D call uncertain. Trimming removed 4 bases at V and 9 bases at J, with 13 bases between. This CDR3 is built from 12 residues. From germline, CDR1 is SQVTM and CDR2 ANQGSEA. The CDR3 sequence: CSVVKGIAEQFF. The CDR3, as DNA: TGCAGCGTTGTGAAAGGGATTGCTGAGCAGTTCTTC.